Shown below are 22 T cell receptor beta chains from a single sample sequenced in a study of T cells in Graves' hyperthyroidism and ophthalmopathy. Template material for amplifying TCR beta CDR3 regions consisted of RNA transcripts. In the first-round RT-PCR of the TCR CDR3, the HTBI primer set was used. One entry per CDR3 protein, called by TCRdb with MiXCR from the multiplex PCR reads. This repertoire shows a few hundred thousand distinct CDR3 sequences, about a sixth found once; its top ten account for about 7%. What was sequenced was blood. Receptor source: a woman in her twenties or thirties with Graves' hyperthyroidism.

The table lists this clonotype with many counts. The chain combines TRBV20-1 with TRBJ2-7, with D unresolved. Germline CDR1 and CDR2: DFQATT and SNEGSKA (reference sequence). The V end lost 0 bases, the J end lost 0 bases, and 15 bases lay between the germline ends. The CDR3 spans 16 residues. CDR3 DNA: TGCAGTGCTAGAGATAGGGAAGGGTCAAGCTCCTACGAGCAGTACTTC. The encoded protein is CSARDREGSSSYEQYF.

Many counts were recorded for this clonotype. V is TRBV7-8 and J is TRBJ1-1, with D possibly TRBD1 on 5 matching bases. V was pared by 1 base and J by 1 base, with 13 bases between. The length of the CDR3 is 16 residues. Germline V lookup: CDR1 SGHVS, CDR2 FQNEAQ. The CDR3 is CASSLEYPTENTEAFF. Here the CDR3 DNA reads TGTGCCAGCAGCTTAGAGTACCCGACAGAGAACACTGAAGCTTTCTTT.

This clonotype was counted a few times. V and J are TRBV5-5 and TRBJ2-7; the match to TRBD1 covers 7 bases. CDR1 is SGHKS and CDR2 is YYEKEE in the germline V gene (reference sequence). This CDR3 has 15 residues. V lost 4 bases and J lost 3; bases outside the gene matches: 10. The CDR3, as DNA: TGTGCCAGCAGCAAATGGGGACAGAAGATCTACGAGCAGTACTTC. Protein sequence: CASSKWGQKIYEQYF.

This clonotype has a handful of counts. The chain couples TRBV20-1 to TRBJ1-3; D gene ambiguous. Germline V lookup: CDR1 DFQATT, CDR2 SNEGSKA (reference sequence). The CDR3 extends over 15 amino acids. V lost 0 bases, J lost 0 bases, and 9 bases lay in between. This CDR3 reads CSARDLQSSGNTIYF. The CDR3 coding sequence is TGCAGTGCTAGAGATCTTCAGTCCTCTGGAAACACCATATATTTT.

This clonotype was seen many times. The V gene is TRBV14, the J gene TRBJ2-7; D is perhaps TRBD1 (6 bases). Germline V lookup: CDR1 SGHDN, CDR2 FVKESK. The CDR3 contains 17 residues. Trimming removed 4 bases from V and 3 bases from J, with 22 bases in between. CDR3 residues: CASSLRGSARALYEQYF. CDR3 sequence (DNA): TGTGCCAGCAGCCTGAGGGGGAGCGCGCGAGCCCTCTACGAGCAGTACTTC.

This clonotype was counted a few times. The chain couples TRBV15 to TRBJ2-2, with a weak D call TRBD2 (5 bases). The germline V gene has CDR1 LNHNV and CDR2 YYDKDF (reference sequence). The ends were cut back, 5 bases at V and 7 bases at J, with 14 bases in the middle. This CDR3 spans 14 amino acids. The CDR3 DNA reads as TGTGCCACCAGCGTGTTGAGGGTACACGGGGAGCTGTTTTTT. As protein: CATSVLRVHGELFF.

The rearrangement joins TRBV20-1 to TRBJ1-6; D is perhaps TRBD1 (5 bases). Germline CDR1 is DFQATT and CDR2 is SNEGSKA (reference sequence). There are 14 residues in the CDR3. The ends were cut back, 6 bases at V and 8 bases at J, with 17 bases in the middle. CDR3 coding DNA: TGCAGTGCCCGACGGGGCCCTCTGCATTCACCCCTCCACTTT. It encodes CSARRGPLHSPLHF.

This clonotype has only one observation. The CDR3 coding sequence is TGTGCCACCAGCAAATGGGCCGCCTACGAGCAGTACTTC. This translates into CATSKWAAYEQYF. The chain links TRBV15 to TRBJ2-7; no clear D gene. The ends were cut back, 4 bases at V and 2 bases at J, with 9 bases in the middle. The CDR3 extends over 13 amino acids. CDR1 LNHNV and CDR2 YYDKDF come from the germline V gene (reference sequence). Supplemented by reference TRBV15 and TRBJ2-7, the full variable domain reads DAMVIQNPRYQVTQFGKPVTLSCSQTLNHNVMYWYQQKSSQAPKLLFHYYDKDFNNEADTPDNFQSRRPNTSFCFLDIRSPGLGDTAMYLCATSKWAAYEQYFGPGTRLTVT.

This clonotype was picked up many times. The chain is built from TRBV27 and TRBJ2-7, with TRBD1 matching over 10 bases. V lost 5 bases, J lost 2 bases, and 6 bases stayed unmatched. This CDR3 contains 15 residues. Germline values: CDR1 MNHEY, CDR2 SMNVEV (reference sequence). Here the CDR3 reads CASSQIDRGPYEQYF. The CDR3 coding sequence is TGTGCCAGCAGTCAAATCGACAGGGGGCCCTACGAGCAGTACTTC.

This clonotype has at least ten counts. The rearrangement joins TRBV28 to TRBJ1-4; the D gene is possibly TRBD1 (5 bases). V lost 3 bases, J lost 5 bases, and 13 bases lay in between. The CDR3 spans 15 residues. Germline CDR1 reads MDHEN; CDR2 reads SYDVKM. The CDR3 nucleotides are TGTGCCAGCAGTTTGGGGGTTCTCCTAAATGAAAAACTGTTTTTT. Amino acids: CASSLGVLLNEKLFF.

This clonotype was seen many times. An end of the junction differs from the germline gene, which may be a read error. The V gene is TRBV12-3 or TRBV12-4, the J gene TRBJ2-7; TRBD1 might be the D (7 bases). The CDR3 has 14 amino acids. The CDR3 region is CASSLAGTVYEQYF. The CDR3 DNA reads as TGCGCCAGCAGCTTGGCGGGGACAGTCTACGAGCAGTACTTC.

This clonotype was seen many times. The rearrangement links TRBV24-1 to TRBJ1-1, with 8 nucleotides matching TRBD1. V lost 2 bases, J lost 1 base, and 2 bases stayed unmatched. This CDR3 comprises 15 residues. From germline, CDR1 is KGHDR and CDR2 SFDVKD. The CDR3 protein is CATSDSGTGNTEAFF. In DNA, the CDR3 is TGTGCCACCAGTGATTCCGGGACAGGGAACACTGAAGCTTTCTTT.

This clonotype was recorded only once. A single base separates this from a much larger clone, so it may be a read error. The rearrangement links TRBV5-1 to TRBJ2-5; tentative D call: TRBD2 (6 bases). Germline V CDR1 and CDR2: SGHRS, YFSETQ. The V end was cut by 3 bases, the J end by 7 bases, with 16 bases between. The CDR3 has 14 amino acids. CDR3 DNA sequence: TGCGCCAGCAGCTCTCGGAGCGGGTTAGGGACCCAGTACTTC. Translation gives CASSSRSGLGTQYF. Variable domain in full (rest from reference TRBV5-1 and TRBJ2-5): KAGVTQTPRYLIKTRGQQVTLSCSPISGHRSVSWYQQTPGQGLQFLFEYFSETQRNKGNFPGRFSGRQFSNSRSEMNVSTLELGDSALYLCASSSRSGLGTQYFGPGTRLLVL.

CDR3 in amino acids: CASSVYRDRGNTGELFF. Written as DNA, the CDR3 is TGTGCCAGCAGTGTGTACCGGGACAGGGGTAACACCGGGGAGCTGTTTTTT. This chain connects TRBV6-1 to TRBJ2-2, with TRBD1 matching 10 bases. Unmatched junction bases numbered 7, after V lost 4 bases and J lost 2 bases. CDR1 is MNHNS, CDR2 SASEGT, per germline. The CDR3 has 17 amino acids.

This clonotype was picked up a small number of times. This sequence joins TRBV19 and TRBJ2-3; D may be TRBD1 (5 bases). With 3 bases removed from V and 4 bases from J, the gap between germline ends came to 8 bases. Germline V CDR1 and CDR2: LNHDA, SQIVND (reference sequence). The CDR3 runs to 13 residues. Here the CDR3 DNA reads TGTGCCAGTAGTATCCAGGGCTCAGATACGCAGTATTTT. Protein: CASSIQGSDTQYF.

This clonotype was observed at least ten times. The chain recombines TRBV29-1 with TRBJ1-1, with 7 bases lining up with TRBD1. This CDR3 has 15 amino acids. Trimming cost V 4 bases and J 3 bases; bases outside gene matches: 11. From germline, CDR1 is SQVTM and CDR2 ANQGSEA. The CDR3 loop is CSVGGTAVSHTEAFF. DNA for the CDR3: TGCAGCGTTGGAGGGACAGCGGTCTCACACACTGAAGCTTTCTTT.

The chain recombines TRBV30 with TRBJ2-7; TRBD1 matches at 12 bases. CDR1 GTSNPN and CDR2 SVGIG come from the germline V gene (reference sequence). With 4 bases clipped from V and 7 bases from J, the junction kept 5 bases outside the gene matches. The CDR3 is 13 amino acids. CDR3 amino acids: CAWTGTGGFEQYF. CDR3 nucleotide sequence: TGTGCCTGGACCGGGACAGGGGGCTTTGAGCAGTACTTC.

In its sample, this clonotype was seen many times. The chain is built from TRBV20-1 and TRBJ1-1; D is perhaps TRBD1 (5 bases). V was clipped by 4 bases and J by 4 bases, with 19 bases between them. The CDR3 contains 15 residues. Per the germline V gene, CDR1 is DFQATT and CDR2 is SNEGSKA (reference sequence). CDR3 in DNA: TGCAGTGCTACAGGGAACCTGGGGTCGAGCACTGAAGCTTTCTTT. This gives the protein CSATGNLGSSTEAFF.

The chain joins TRBV6-4 to TRBJ2-3; 9 nucleotides line up with TRBD2. Germline CDR1 is MRHNA and CDR2 is SNTAGT. J was trimmed by 6 bases and V by 4 bases; bases with no gene match: 5. This CDR3 contains 14 residues. CDR3 in DNA: TGTGCCAGCAGTGGTTTAGCGGGAGAGGATACGCAGTATTTT. Its protein is CASSGLAGEDTQYF.

Ten or more counts support this clonotype. The V call is TRBV18, the J call TRBJ1-1; tentative D call: TRBD1 (6 bases). CDR3 length equals 15 residues. The germline gives CDR1 KGHSH, CDR2 LQKENI. V was shortened by 1 base and J by 0 bases, with 9 bases between the two germline ends. The CDR3, as DNA: TGTGCCAGCTCACCACAGGGGGGGATGAACACTGAAGCTTTCTTT. Protein: CASSPQGGMNTEAFF.

This rearrangement joins TRBV27 to TRBJ2-1; 14 nucleotides match TRBD2. This CDR3 has 17 residues. CDR1 MNHEY and CDR2 SMNVEV come from the germline V gene (reference sequence). With V trimmed by 6 bases and J by 8 bases, 12 bases remained unmatched. The DNA of the CDR3 is TGTGCCAGCAGCGAGGGACTAGCGGGAGTAGGGTCCTATGAGCAGTTCTTC. This translates into CASSEGLAGVGSYEQFF.

The sample holds many counts of this clonotype. The CDR3 reads CASSVRREFRGTDTQYF. CDR3 in DNA: TGTGCCAGCAGTGTGCGACGGGAGTTTAGGGGCACAGATACGCAGTATTTT. The rearrangement uses TRBV6-1 and TRBJ2-3, with D possibly matching TRBD2 (6 bases). V was clipped by 4 bases and J by 1 base, with 18 bases between them. From germline, CDR1 is MNHNS and CDR2 SASEGT. The CDR3 has 17 amino acids.